This T cell receptor beta chain stems from a study of shared clonotypes between healthy human individuals. The CD4+ fraction was divided into a CD45RA+ naive subset and a CD45RA-negative memory subset. The method was immunoSEQ multiplex PCR; TCRdb's version includes in-frame clones alone and lacks a portion of them. The table records some 1.1 million clones, about 80% of them present only once. The ends were cut back, 2 bases at V and 7 bases at J, with 12 bases in the middle. Germline values: CDR1 MGHRA, CDR2 YSYEKL. This CDR3 contains 13 residues. The chain is built from TRBV4-1 and TRBJ2-7, with a tentative D call TRBD2 (5 bases). This receptor was identified in a man aged 18 to 29 in good health. Some clones in this sample may be carry-over from other donors' samples. Specimen: memory CD4+ T cells from PBMCs. Subset meaning: CD45RA-negative fraction. The CDR3 region has the DNA TGCGCCAGCAGCCAAATCTTGAGAGGGGAGCAGTACTTC. Protein sequence: CASSQILRGEQYF.